This T cell receptor beta chain was sequenced during a study of radiotherapy plus CTLA-4 blockade in lung cancer. TCRdb keeps only in-frame clones here, not all; method: immunoSEQ multiplex PCR. Seen here are roughly 50,000 clones, 70% to 90% observed once, and the top ten hold 7.8%. The CDR3 is made up of 15 amino acids. V gave up 5 bases and J gave up 0 bases; unmatched junction bases: 7. CDR1 and CDR2 (germline): SNHLY, FYNNEI. The sequence was collected from a human donor with non-small cell lung cancer whose response to radiotherapy plus ipilimumab could not be evaluated. The starting material was peripheral blood, obtained from a patient treated with radiotherapy plus ipilimumab. The V and J genes are TRBV2 and TRBJ2-7, with TRBD2 matching over 7 bases. The CDR3 DNA reads TGTGCCAGCAGTTTAGGGACGGGGGGCTCCTACGAGCAGTACTTC. Translated, it gives CASSLGTGGSYEQYF.